The clone carrying this T cell receptor beta chain has a single count. This specimen belongs to a study of blood T cell repertoires in COVID-19. Study context: Specimens from acute and convalescent COVID-19 originated in the United States, Italy and Spain. Nucleic acid was either cDNA or gDNA, and it came from T cells, B-cell-depleted T cells, or PBMCs.

V lost 7 bases, J lost 6 bases, and 6 bases stayed unmatched. Germline V gives CDR1 MNHEY, CDR2 SVGAGI. The CDR3 loop spans 13 amino acids. In the original processing: Estimates of nucleated cell counts were drawn from the amplification of reference gene primers. Generated by immunoSEQ multiplex PCR, the TCRdb table keeps only in-frame clones and is missing some. V, J and clone size derive from that table, while D and trimming were established from the DNA sequence. The repertoire includes under 150,000 clones, more than 75% of them detected once, and 10% to 15% sits in the top ten. The sample taken for sequencing was peripheral blood. V usage is TRBV6-5 and J usage is TRBJ1-2, with 9 nucleotides matching TRBD1. The sequence was collected from a man aged 60 to 69 with active or convalescent COVID-19. CDR3 sequence (DNA): TGTGCCAGCAACCGGGGACAGGGTAATGGCTACACCTTC. Protein sequence: CASNRGQGNGYTF.